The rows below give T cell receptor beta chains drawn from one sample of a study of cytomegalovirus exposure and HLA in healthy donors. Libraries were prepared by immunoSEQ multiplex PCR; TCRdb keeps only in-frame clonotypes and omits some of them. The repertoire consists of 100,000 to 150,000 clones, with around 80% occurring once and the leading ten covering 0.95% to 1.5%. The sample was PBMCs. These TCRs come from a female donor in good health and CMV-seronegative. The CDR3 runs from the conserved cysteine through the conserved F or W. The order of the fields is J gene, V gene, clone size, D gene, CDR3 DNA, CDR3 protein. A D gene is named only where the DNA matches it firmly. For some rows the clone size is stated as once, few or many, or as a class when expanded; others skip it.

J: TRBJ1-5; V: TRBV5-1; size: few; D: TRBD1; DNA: TGCGCCAGCAGCCTGACAGGGGGCAGGAATCAGCCCCAGCATTTT; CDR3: CASSLTGGRNQPQHF
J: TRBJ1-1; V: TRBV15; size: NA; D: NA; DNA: TGTGCCACCAGCAGGGATGGCCGACAGTCTGAAGCTTTCTTT; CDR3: CATSRDGRQSEAFF
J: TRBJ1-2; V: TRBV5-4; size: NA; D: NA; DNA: TGTGCCAGCAGCTTGGGCGCCCTTGGCTACACCTTC; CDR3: CASSLGALGYTF
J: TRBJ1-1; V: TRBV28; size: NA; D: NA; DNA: TGTGCCAGCAGTTTAACCTCCCGGGGCACTGAAGCTTTCTTT; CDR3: CASSLTSRGTEAFF
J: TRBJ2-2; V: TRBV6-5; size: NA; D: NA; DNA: TGTGCCAGCACAAGAGAGGGCCTCACCGGGGAGCTGTTTTTT; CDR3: CASTREGLTGELFF
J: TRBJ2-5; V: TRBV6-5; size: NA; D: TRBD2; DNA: TGTGCCAGCAGGCTACTAGCGGTACAAGAGACCCAGTACTTC; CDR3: CASRLLAVQETQYF
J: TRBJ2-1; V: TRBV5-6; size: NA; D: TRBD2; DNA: TGTGCCAGCAGCCCCGGGGTGGGGGGGACGTACAATGAGCAGTTCTTC; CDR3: CASSPGVGGTYNEQFF
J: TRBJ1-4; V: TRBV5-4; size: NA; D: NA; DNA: TGTGCCAGCAGCGCCCGGGATCAGGATGAAAAACTGTTTTTT; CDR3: CASSARDQDEKLFF
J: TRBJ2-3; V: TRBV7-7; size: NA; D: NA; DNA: TGTGCTAGCAGTCAAGGAGGGGGGGTTGGGGATACGCAGTATTTT; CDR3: CASSQGGGVGDTQYF
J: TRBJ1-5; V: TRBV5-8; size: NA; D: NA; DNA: TGTGCCAGCAGCTTAGGGAGGGGGGCTCAGCCCCAGCATTTT; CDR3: CASSLGRGAQPQHF
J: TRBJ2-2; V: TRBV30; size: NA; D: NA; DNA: TGTGCCTGGAGTGCTCAAAGCCGAACCGGGGAGCTGTTTTTT; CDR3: CAWSAQSRTGELFF
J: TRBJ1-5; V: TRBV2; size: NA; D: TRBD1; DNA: TGTGCCAGCAGTGACAGGACAGGGGATCAGCCCCAGCATTTT; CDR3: CASSDRTGDQPQHF
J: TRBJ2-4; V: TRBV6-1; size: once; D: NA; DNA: TGTGCCAGCAGTGGAATGGGTGCTAGCTACGAAAACATTCAGTACTTC; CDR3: CASSGMGASYENIQYF
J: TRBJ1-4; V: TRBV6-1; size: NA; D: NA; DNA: TGTGCCAGCAGTGCTCTGAGCTCTAATGAAAAACTGTTTTTT; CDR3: CASSALSSNEKLFF
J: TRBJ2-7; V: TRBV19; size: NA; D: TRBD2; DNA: TGTGCCAGTAAGGCTAGCGGGAGTCGGGAGCAGTACTTC; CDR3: CASKASGSREQYF
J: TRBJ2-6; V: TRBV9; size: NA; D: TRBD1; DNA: TGTGCCAGCAGCGTAGACCCCTCGGACAGGCCCCAGTCTGGGGCCAACGTCCTGACTTTC; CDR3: CASSVDPSDRPQSGANVLTF
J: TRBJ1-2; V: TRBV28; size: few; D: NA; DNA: TGTGCCAGCAGTTTATTACCCACAGGGAATGTGTATGGCTACACCTTC; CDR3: CASSLLPTGNVYGYTF
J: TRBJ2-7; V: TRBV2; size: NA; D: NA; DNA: TGTGCCAGCAGTGAGGCGGCTAGTCTAAGCGAGCAGTACTTC; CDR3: CASSEAASLSEQYF
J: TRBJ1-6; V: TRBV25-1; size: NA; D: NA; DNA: TGTGCCAGCAGTGAATCGGGTTCACCCCTCCACTTT; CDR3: CASSESGSPLHF
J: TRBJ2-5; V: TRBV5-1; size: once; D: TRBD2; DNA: TGCGCCAGCAGCTTGGGTCTAGCGGGGGGAGAGACCCAGTACTTC; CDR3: CASSLGLAGGETQYF
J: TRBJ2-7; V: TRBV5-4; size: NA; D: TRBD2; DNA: TGTGCCAGCAGCTCTCAGCGGGGGAAAGGGTACGAGCAGTACTTC; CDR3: CASSSQRGKGYEQYF
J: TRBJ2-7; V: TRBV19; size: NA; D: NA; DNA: TGTGCCAGTAGTATAGGAAGACAGCACTACGAGCAGTACTTC; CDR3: CASSIGRQHYEQYF
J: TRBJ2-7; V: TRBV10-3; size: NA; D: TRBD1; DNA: TGTGCCATCAGTTTACAGGGGGCGAACGAGCAGTACTTC; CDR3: CAISLQGANEQYF
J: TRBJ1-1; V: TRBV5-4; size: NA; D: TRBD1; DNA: TGTGCCAGCAGCATATTAGGGACAGGGTCGGACACTGAAGCTTTCTTT; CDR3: CASSILGTGSDTEAFF
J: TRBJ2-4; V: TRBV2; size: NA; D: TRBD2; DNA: TGTGCCAGCAGTGACGGGGGAGGGAACATTCAGTACTTC; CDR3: CASSDGGGNIQYF
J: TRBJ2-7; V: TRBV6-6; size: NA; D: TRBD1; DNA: TGTGCCAGCAGTCGACAGGGGGGGGTCTACGAGCAGTACTTC; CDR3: CASSRQGGVYEQYF
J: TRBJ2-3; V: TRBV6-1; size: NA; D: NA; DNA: TGTGCCAGCAGTCCTCAATCCGGGTCCACAGATACGCAGTATTTT; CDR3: CASSPQSGSTDTQYF
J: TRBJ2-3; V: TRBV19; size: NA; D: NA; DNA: TGTGCCAGTAGCCCGGGACACTTAGTGTACGATACGCAGTATTTT; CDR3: CASSPGHLVYDTQYF
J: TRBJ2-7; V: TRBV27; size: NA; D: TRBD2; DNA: TGTGCCAGCAGTAGGTCTAGCGGGAGTATCTACGAGCAGTACTTC; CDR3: CASSRSSGSIYEQYF
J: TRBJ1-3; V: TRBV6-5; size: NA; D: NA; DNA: TGTGCCAGCACTCGCGGGAGCTCTGGAAACACCATATATTTT; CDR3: CASTRGSSGNTIYF
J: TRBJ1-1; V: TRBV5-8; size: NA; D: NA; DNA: TGTGCCAGCAGCTTGGTCCAGGGGAATTCCTTGAACACTGAAGCTTTCTTT; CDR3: CASSLVQGNSLNTEAFF
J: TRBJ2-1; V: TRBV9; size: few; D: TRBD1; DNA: TGTGCCAGCAGCGGAGGGGACAGACAGGGCGGTGAGCAGTTCTTC; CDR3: CASSGGDRQGGEQFF
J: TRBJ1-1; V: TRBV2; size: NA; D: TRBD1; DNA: TGTGGCAGCAGGGTCGGGACAGGGGGCCATGAAGCTTTCTTT; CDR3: CGSRVGTGGHEAFF
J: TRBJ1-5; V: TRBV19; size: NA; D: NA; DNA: TGTGCCAGTAAATTGTTCGGGAGCAATCAGCCCCAGCATTTT; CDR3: CASKLFGSNQPQHF
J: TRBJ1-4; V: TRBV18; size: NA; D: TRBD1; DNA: TGTGCCAGCTCACCGGGACAGAGCGAAAAACTGTTTTTT; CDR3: CASSPGQSEKLFF
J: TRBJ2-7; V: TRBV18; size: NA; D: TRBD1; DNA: TGTGCCAGCTCACCCCGGACAGGGGCTTCCTCCGAGCAGTACTTC; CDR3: CASSPRTGASSEQYF
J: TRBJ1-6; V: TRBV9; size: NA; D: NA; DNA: TGTGCCAGCAGCCCCGGTAATTCACCCCTCCACTTT; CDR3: CASSPGNSPLHF
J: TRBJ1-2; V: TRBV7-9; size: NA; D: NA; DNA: TGTGCCAGCAGCTTAACTGGACGGCGGGGGAACTATGGCTACACCTTC; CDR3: CASSLTGRRGNYGYTF
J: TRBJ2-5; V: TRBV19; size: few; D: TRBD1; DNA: TGTGCCAGTAGAGACGGGACAGGGGATCGCTCGGGGCGGACCCAGTACTTC; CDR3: CASRDGTGDRSGRTQYF
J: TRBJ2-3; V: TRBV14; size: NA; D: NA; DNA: TGTGCCAGCAGACACACAGATACGCAGTATTTT; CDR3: CASRHTDTQYF
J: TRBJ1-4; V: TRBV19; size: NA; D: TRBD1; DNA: TGTGCCAGTAGTGGGACAGGGGTTTACGAAAAACTGTTTTTT; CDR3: CASSGTGVYEKLFF
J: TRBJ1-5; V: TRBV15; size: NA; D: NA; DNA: TGTGCCACCAGCAGTGACATCGGGAGGCAGCCCCAGCATTTT; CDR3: CATSSDIGRQPQHF